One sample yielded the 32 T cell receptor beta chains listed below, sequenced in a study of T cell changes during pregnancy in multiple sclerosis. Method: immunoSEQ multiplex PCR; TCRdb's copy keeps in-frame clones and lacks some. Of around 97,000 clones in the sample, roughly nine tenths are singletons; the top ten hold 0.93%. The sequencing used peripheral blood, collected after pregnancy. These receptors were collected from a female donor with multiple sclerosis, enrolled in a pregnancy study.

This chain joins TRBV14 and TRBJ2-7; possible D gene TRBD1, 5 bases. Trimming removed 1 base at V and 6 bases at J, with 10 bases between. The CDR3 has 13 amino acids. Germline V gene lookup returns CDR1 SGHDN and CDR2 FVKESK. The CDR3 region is CASSQVGHREQYF. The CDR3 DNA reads TGTGCCAGCAGCCAAGTAGGACACCGCGAGCAGTACTTC.

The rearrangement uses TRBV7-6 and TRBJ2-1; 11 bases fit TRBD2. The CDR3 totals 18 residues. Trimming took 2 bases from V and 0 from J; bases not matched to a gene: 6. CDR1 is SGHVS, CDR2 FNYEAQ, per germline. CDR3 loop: CASSLPGLAASSYNEQFF. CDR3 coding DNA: TGTGCCAGCAGCTTACCGGGACTAGCGGCAAGCTCCTACAATGAGCAGTTCTTC.

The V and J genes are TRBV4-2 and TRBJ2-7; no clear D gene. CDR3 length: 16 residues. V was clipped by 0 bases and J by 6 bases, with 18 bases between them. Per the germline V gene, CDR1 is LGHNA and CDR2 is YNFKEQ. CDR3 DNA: TGTGCCAGCAGCCAAGAGCTACGCTCCCCCATCCCCGAGCAGTACTTC. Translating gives CASSQELRSPIPEQYF.

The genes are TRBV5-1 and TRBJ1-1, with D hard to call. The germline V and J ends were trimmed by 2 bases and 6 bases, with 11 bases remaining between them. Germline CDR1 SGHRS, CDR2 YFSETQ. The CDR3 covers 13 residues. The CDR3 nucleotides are TGCGCCAGCAGCTTAGATATACATTCTGAAGCTTTCTTT. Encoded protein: CASSLDIHSEAFF.

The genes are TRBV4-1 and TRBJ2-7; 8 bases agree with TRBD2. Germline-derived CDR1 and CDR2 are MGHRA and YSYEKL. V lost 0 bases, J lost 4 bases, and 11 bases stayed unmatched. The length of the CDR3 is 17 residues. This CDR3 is CASSQESGLAGPYEQYF. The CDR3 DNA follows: TGCGCCAGCAGCCAAGAAAGTGGGCTAGCGGGCCCTTACGAGCAGTACTTC.

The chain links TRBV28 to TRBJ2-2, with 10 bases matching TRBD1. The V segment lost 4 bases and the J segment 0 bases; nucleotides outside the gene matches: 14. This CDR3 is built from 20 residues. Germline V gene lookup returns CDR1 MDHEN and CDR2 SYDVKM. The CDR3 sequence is CASSSTGQGLWNANTGELFF. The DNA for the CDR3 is TGTGCCAGCAGTTCAACGGGACAGGGGCTGTGGAACGCGAACACCGGGGAGCTGTTTTTT.

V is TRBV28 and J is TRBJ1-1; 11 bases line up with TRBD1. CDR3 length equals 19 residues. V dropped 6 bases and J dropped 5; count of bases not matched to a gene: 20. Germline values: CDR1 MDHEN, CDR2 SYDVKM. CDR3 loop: CASRSRTGGDGWSYTEAFF. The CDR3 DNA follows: TGTGCCAGCAGATCCAGGACAGGGGGCGATGGATGGTCTTATACTGAAGCTTTCTTT.

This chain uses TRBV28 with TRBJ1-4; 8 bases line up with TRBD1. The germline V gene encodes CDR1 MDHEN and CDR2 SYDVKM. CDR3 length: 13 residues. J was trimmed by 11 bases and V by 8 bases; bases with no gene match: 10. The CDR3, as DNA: TGTGCCAGCGGACCCCTACAGGGGGGTAAACTGTTTTTT. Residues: CASGPLQGGKLFF.

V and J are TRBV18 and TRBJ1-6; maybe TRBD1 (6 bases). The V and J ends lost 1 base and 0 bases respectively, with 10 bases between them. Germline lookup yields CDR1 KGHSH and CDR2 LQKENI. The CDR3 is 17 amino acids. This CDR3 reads CASSPQGQSSYNSPLHF. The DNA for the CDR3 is TGTGCCAGCTCACCACAAGGACAGAGCTCCTATAATTCACCCCTCCACTTT.

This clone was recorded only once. CDR3 bases: TGTGCCAGCAGTTTCGGACTAGCGGGAAGGGCTGAGCAGTTCTTC. This codes for CASSFGLAGRAEQFF. V is TRBV25-1 and J is TRBJ2-1; 12 positions match TRBD2. The CDR3 loop spans 15 amino acids. Germline-derived CDR1 and CDR2 are MGHDK and SYGVNS. Unmatched junction bases numbered 8, after V lost 5 bases and J lost 9 bases.

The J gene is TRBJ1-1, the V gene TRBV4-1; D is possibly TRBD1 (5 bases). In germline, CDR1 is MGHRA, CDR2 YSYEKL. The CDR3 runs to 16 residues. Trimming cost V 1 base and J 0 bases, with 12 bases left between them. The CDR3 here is CASSQVWAGMNTEAFF. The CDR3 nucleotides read TGCGCCAGCAGCCAAGTTTGGGCAGGGATGAACACTGAAGCTTTCTTT.

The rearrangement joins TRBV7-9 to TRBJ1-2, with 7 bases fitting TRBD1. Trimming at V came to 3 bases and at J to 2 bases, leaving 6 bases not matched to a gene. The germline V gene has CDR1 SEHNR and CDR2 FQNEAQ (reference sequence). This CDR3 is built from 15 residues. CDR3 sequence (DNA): TGTGCCAGCAGCTTCGGGCGGGGACAGAACTATGGCTACACCTTC. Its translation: CASSFGRGQNYGYTF.

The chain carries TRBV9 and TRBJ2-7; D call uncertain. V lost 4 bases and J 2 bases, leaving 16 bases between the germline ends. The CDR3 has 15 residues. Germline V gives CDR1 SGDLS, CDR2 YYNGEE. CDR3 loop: CASSPPKARAYEQYF. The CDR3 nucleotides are TGTGCCAGCAGCCCTCCCAAGGCCCGGGCCTACGAGCAGTACTTC.

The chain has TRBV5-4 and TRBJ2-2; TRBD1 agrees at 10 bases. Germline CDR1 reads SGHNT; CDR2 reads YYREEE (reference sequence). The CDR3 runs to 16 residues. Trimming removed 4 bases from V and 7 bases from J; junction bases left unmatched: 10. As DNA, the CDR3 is TGTGCCAGCAGCCCACGCCGGGACAGGGGATACGGGGAGCTGTTTTTT. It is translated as CASSPRRDRGYGELFF.

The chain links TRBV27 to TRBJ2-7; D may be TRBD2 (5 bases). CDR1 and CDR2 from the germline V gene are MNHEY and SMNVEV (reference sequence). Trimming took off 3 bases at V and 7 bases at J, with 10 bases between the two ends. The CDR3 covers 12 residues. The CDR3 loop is CASSFGGGEQYF. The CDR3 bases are TGTGCCAGCAGTTTCGGAGGAGGAGAGCAGTACTTC.

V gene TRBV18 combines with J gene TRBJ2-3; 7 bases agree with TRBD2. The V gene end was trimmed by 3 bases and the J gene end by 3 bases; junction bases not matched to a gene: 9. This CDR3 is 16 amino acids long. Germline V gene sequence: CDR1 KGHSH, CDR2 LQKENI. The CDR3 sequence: CASSPLGGFKTDTQYF. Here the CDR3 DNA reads TGTGCCAGCTCACCTCTGGGAGGGTTTAAGACAGATACGCAGTATTTT.

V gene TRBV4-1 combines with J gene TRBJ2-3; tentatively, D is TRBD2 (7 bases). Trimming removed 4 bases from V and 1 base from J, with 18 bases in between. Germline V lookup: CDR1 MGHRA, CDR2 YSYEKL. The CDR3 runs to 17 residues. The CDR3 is CASSPRVGGRGTDTQYF. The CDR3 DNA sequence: TGCGCCAGCAGCCCCCGGGTCGGGGGGCGGGGCACAGATACGCAGTATTTT.

The CDR3 protein is CASSLERQGGYGYTF. In DNA form, the CDR3 reads TGTGCCAGCAGCTTGGAGCGACAGGGGGGCTATGGCTACACCTTC. This chain links TRBV5-4 with TRBJ1-2, with 9 bases identical to TRBD1. Germline V gene data show CDR1 as SGHNT and CDR2 as YYREEE (reference sequence). The CDR3 is made up of 15 amino acids. V gave up 0 bases and J gave up 4 bases; unmatched junction bases: 4.

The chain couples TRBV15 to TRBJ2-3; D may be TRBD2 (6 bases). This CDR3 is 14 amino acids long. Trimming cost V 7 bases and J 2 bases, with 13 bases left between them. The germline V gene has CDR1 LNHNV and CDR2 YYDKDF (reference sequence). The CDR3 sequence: CATTPGLYTDTQYF. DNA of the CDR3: TGTGCCACCACCCCGGGACTCTACACAGATACGCAGTATTTT.

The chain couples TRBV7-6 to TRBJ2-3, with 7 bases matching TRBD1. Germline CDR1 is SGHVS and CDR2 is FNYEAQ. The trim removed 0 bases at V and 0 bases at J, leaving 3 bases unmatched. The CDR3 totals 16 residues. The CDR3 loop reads CASSLASGQSTDTQYF. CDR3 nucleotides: TGTGCCAGCAGCTTAGCCTCGGGACAGAGCACAGATACGCAGTATTTT.

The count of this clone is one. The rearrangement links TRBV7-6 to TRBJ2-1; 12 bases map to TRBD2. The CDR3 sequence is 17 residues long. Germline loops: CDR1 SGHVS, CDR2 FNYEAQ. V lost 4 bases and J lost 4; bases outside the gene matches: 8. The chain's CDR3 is CASSSFSGTSGYNEQFF. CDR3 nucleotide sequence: TGTGCCAGCAGCTCATTCTCCGGGACTAGCGGGTACAATGAGCAGTTCTTC.

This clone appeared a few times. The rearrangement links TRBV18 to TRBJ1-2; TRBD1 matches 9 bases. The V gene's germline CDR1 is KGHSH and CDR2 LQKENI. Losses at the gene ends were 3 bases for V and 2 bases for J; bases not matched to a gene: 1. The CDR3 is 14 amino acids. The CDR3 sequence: CASSPDRGNYGYTF. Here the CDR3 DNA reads TGTGCCAGCTCACCGGACAGGGGAAACTATGGCTACACCTTC.

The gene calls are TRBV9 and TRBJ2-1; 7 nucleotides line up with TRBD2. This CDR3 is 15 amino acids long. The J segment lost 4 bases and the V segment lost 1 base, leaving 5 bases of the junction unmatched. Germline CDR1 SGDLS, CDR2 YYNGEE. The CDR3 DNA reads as TGTGCCAGCAGCGTAAGGCGGGAGTCTTACAATGAGCAGTTCTTC. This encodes CASSVRRESYNEQFF.

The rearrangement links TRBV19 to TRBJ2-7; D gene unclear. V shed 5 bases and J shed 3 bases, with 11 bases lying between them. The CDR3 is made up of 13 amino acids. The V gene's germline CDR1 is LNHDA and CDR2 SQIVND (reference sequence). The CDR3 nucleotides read TGTGCCAGTAGTGTTAGAGCGAGCTACGAGCAGTACTTC. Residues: CASSVRASYEQYF.

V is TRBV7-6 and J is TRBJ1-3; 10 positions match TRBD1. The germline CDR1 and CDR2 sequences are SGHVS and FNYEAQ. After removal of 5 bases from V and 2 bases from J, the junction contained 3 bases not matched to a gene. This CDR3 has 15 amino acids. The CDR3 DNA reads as TGTGCCAGCAGCGCCGACAGGGGGCCTGGAAACACCATATATTTT. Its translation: CASSADRGPGNTIYF.

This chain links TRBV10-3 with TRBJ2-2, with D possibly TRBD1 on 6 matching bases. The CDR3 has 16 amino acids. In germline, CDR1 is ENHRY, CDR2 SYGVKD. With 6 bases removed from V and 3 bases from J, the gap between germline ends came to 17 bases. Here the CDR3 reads CAIRPNRELYTGELFF. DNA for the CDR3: TGTGCCATCAGACCGAACAGGGAACTTTACACCGGGGAGCTGTTTTTT.

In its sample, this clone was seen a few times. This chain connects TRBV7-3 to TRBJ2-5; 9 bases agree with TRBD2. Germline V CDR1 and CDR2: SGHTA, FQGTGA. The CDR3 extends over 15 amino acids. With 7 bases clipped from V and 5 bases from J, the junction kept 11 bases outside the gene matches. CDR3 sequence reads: CASTERGAPGETQYF. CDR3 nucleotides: TGTGCCAGCACCGAGCGGGGGGCACCCGGGGAGACCCAGTACTTC. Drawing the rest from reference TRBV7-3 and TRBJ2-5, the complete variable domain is GAGVSQTPSNKVTEKGKYVELRCDPISGHTALYWYRQSLGQGPEFLIYFQGTGAADDSGLPNDRFFAVRPEGSVSTLKIQRTERGDSAVYLCASTERGAPGETQYFGPGTRLLVL.

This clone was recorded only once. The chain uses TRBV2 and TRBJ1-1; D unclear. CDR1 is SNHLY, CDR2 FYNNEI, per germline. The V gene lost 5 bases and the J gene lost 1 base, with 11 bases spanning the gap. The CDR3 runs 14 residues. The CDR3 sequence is CASSTRVSNTEAFF. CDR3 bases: TGTGCCAGCAGTACGCGGGTTTCGAACACTGAAGCTTTCTTT. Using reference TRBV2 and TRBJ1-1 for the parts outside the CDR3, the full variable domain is EPEVTQTPSHQVTQMGQEVILRCVPISNHLYFYWYRQILGQKVEFLVSFYNNEISEKSEIFDDQFSVERPDGSNFTLKIRSTKLEDSAMYFCASSTRVSNTEAFFGQGTRLTVV.

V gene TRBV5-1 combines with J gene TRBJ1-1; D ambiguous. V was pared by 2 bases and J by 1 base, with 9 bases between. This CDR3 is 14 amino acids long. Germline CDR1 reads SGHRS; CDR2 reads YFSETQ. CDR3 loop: CASSLKAGNTEAFF. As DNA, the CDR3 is TGCGCCAGCAGCTTAAAAGCAGGGAACACTGAAGCTTTCTTT.

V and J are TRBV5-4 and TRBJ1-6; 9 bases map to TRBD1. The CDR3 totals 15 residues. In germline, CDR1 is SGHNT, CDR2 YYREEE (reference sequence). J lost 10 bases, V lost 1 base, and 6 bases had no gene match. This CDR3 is CASSLPTGGRSPLHF. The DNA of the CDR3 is TGTGCCAGCAGCTTGCCTACAGGGGGCCGCTCACCCCTCCACTTT. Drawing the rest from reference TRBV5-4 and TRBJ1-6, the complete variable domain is ETGVTQSPTHLIKTRGQQVTLRCSSQSGHNTVSWYQQALGQGPQFIFQYYREEENGRGNFPPRFSGLQFPNYSSELNVNALELDDSALYLCASSLPTGGRSPLHFGNGTRLTVT.

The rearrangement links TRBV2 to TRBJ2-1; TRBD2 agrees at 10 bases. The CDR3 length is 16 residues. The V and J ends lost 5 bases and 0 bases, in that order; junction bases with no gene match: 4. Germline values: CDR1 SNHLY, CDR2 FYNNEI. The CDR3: CASSPLAGSSYNEQFF. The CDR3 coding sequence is TGTGCCAGCAGTCCACTAGCGGGGAGCTCCTACAATGAGCAGTTCTTC.

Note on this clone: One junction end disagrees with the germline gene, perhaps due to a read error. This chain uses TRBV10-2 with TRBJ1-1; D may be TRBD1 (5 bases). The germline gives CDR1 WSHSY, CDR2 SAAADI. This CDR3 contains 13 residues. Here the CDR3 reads CASRRGGNPEAFF. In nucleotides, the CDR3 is TGCGCCAGCAGAAGGGGCGGGAACCCTGAAGCTTTCTTT.